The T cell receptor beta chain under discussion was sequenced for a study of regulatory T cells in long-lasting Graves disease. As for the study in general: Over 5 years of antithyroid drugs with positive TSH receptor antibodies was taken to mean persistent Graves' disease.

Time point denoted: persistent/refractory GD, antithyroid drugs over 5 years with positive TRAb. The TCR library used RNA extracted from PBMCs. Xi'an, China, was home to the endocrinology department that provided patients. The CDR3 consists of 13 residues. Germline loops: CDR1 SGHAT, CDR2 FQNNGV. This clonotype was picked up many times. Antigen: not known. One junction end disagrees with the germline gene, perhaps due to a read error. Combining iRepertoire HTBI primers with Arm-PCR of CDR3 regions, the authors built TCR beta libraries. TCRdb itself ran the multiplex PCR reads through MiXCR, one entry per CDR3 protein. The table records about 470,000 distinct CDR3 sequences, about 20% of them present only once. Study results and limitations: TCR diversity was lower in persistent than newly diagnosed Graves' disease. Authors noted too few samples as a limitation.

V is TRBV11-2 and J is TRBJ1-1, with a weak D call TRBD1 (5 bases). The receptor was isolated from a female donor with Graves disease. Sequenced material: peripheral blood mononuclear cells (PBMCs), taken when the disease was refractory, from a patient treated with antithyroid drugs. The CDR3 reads CASSPRGYTEAFF. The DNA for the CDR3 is TGCGCCAGCAGCCCTCGGGGGTACACTGAAGCTTTCTTT.